This T cell receptor (beta chain) was sequenced during a study of cytomegalovirus exposure and HLA in healthy donors. Whole-study results and caveats: About 150 TCR beta chains were listed as cytomegalovirus-associated. Later, an analysis found that TCR clusters from the first cohort tended to co-occur in the 90 to 150 validation repertoires. Rarity characterized most TCR sequences, yet some public TCRs appeared in many donors.

Of note for this clone: What it recognizes is unknown.

Sequenced by immunoSEQ multiplex PCR; TCRdb stores in-frame clones only, minus some. The table has 80,000 or so clones, 90% to 95% seen once. The CDR3 runs 15 residues. In germline, CDR1 is SGHRS, CDR2 YFSETQ. The trim removed 4 bases at V and 2 bases at J, leaving 4 bases unmatched. Sequencing was performed on PBMCs. This chain links TRBV5-1 with TRBJ2-7; 12 nucleotides match TRBD2. The sequence was collected from a woman aged 18 to 35 in good health and CMV-seronegative. The CDR3 reads CASSGGTSGPYEQYF. In nucleotides, the CDR3 is TGCGCCAGCAGCGGGGGGACTAGCGGGCCCTACGAGCAGTACTTC.